These 27 T cell receptor beta chains came from one sample sequenced in a study of T cells in Graves' hyperthyroidism and ophthalmopathy. RNA transcripts were the template for amplifying TCR beta CDR3 regions. The HTBI primer set drove a first-round RT-PCR of the TCR CDR3. TCRdb recomputed calls from the multiplex PCR reads with MiXCR, one row per CDR3 protein. Of 350,000 to 450,000 distinct CDR3 sequences detected, about 15% appear once; the ten largest clones hold approximately 33%. Sequencing was done on a sample of blood. The receptor set was obtained from a woman between 25 and 40 years old with Graves' hyperthyroidism that later progressed to Graves' ophthalmopathy.

This clonotype came up many times. The rearrangement uses TRBV27 and TRBJ2-1; either TRBD1 or TRBD2 may supply D (5 bases each). The CDR3 covers 15 residues. Per the germline V gene, CDR1 is MNHEY and CDR2 is SMNVEV (reference sequence). The V end was cut by 6 bases, the J end by 6 bases, with 18 bases between. CDR3 bases: TGTGCCAGCAGCCTACTCGGGACGGTGATCAATGAGCAGTTCTTC. Translation: CASSLLGTVINEQFF.

Many counts were recorded for this clonotype. The chain has TRBV6-2 or TRBV6-3 and TRBJ2-7; D is possibly TRBD1 or TRBD2 (6 bases each). V lost 6 bases and J 1 base, leaving 16 bases between the germline ends. There are 15 residues in the CDR3. The germline V gene has CDR1 MNHEY and CDR2 SVGEGT. The CDR3 DNA sequence: TGTGCCAGCAGGCCGATCGGGGGCGAATCCTACGAGCAGTACTTC. It translates to CASRPIGGESYEQYF.

The sample holds many counts of this clonotype. The J gene is TRBJ2-7, the V gene TRBV11-2, with a possible D match to TRBD2 (5 bases). V was cut by 1 base and J by 6 bases, with 10 bases left in between. This CDR3 is built from 13 residues. The germline CDR1 and CDR2 sequences are SGHAT and FQNNGV. The CDR3 DNA reads as TGTGCCAGCAGCTTAGCGGACTGGGGCGAGCAGTACTTC. Translated: CASSLADWGEQYF.

This chain joins TRBV6-1 and TRBJ2-7, with D possibly TRBD1 on 6 matching bases. Germline loops: CDR1 MNHNS, CDR2 SASEGT. V dropped 6 bases and J dropped 1 base, with 10 bases sitting between them. This CDR3 region has 13 residues. The chain's CDR3 is CASRSQGSYEQYF. Written as DNA, the CDR3 is TGTGCCAGCAGGTCACAGGGATCCTACGAGCAGTACTTC.

The chain combines TRBV5-1 with TRBJ2-2, with 7 bases fitting TRBD1. Trimming cost V 4 bases and J 5 bases; bases outside gene matches: 11. The CDR3 totals 16 residues. The germline gives CDR1 SGHRS, CDR2 YFSETQ. CDR3 DNA: TGCGCCAGCAGCACCGACAGGGTTCTTGGAACCGGGGAGCTGTTTTTT. This gives the protein CASSTDRVLGTGELFF.

The CDR3 region has the DNA TGCAGTGCCGGGCCTGGGGCAGAAGCTTTCTTT. It is translated as CSAGPGAEAFF. The V call is TRBV20-1, the J call TRBJ1-1, with D perhaps TRBD1 (5 bases). This CDR3 has 11 residues. The germline V gene has CDR1 DFQATT and CDR2 SNEGSKA (reference sequence). The ends were cut back, 6 bases at V and 8 bases at J, with 13 bases in the middle.

The V gene is TRBV24-1, the J gene TRBJ2-3; perhaps TRBD2 as D (6 bases). The CDR3 loop spans 14 amino acids. With 7 bases removed from V and 0 bases from J, the gap between germline ends came to 10 bases. Germline-derived CDR1 and CDR2 are KGHDR and SFDVKD. CDR3 DNA sequence: TGTGCCACCAGCGGGGGACCTAGCACAGATACGCAGTATTTT. Amino acid sequence: CATSGGPSTDTQYF.

This clonotype was recorded at least ten times. This chain links TRBV28 with TRBJ1-3, with 7 bases lining up with TRBD1. CDR3 length equals 14 residues. After removal of 2 bases from V and 2 bases from J, the junction contained 0 bases not matched to a gene. Germline CDR1 reads MDHEN; CDR2 reads SYDVKM. DNA for the CDR3: TGTGCCAGCAGTTTAGACAGGGCTGGAAACACCATATATTTT. Translated: CASSLDRAGNTIYF.

This clonotype has at least ten counts. V usage is TRBV7-2 and J usage is TRBJ1-2, with D tentatively TRBD1 (5 bases). This CDR3 has 13 residues. Germline-derived CDR1 and CDR2 are SGHTA and FQGNSA. Trimming left V 5 bases short and J 4 bases short, with 11 bases between. CDR3 DNA sequence: TGTGCCAGCAGCCTAATGGGGGGCTATGGCTACACCTTC. Translating it yields CASSLMGGYGYTF.

The chain links TRBV6-4 to TRBJ2-3; 9 bases are shared with TRBD2. The CDR3 runs to 14 residues. Germline CDR1 is MRHNA and CDR2 is SNTAGT. Trimming at V came to 3 bases and at J to 6 bases, leaving 4 bases not matched to a gene. The CDR3 loop reads CASSDSGSADTQYF. The DNA of the CDR3 is TGTGCCAGCAGTGATAGCGGGAGCGCGGATACGCAGTATTTT.

Notes on this clonotype: Just one base apart from a much larger clone, this may be a read error. The V call is TRBV7-9, the J call TRBJ2-1, with D possibly matching TRBD2 (5 bases). The CDR3 has 12 amino acids. Germline CDR1 is SEHNR and CDR2 is FQNEAQ (reference sequence). Written as DNA, the CDR3 is TGTACCAGCAGCTTACCGGGCGGGGAGCAGTTCTTC. Its protein product is CTSSLPGGEQFF.

This clonotype occurred many times. The V gene is TRBV12-3 or TRBV12-4, the J gene TRBJ2-5, with D perhaps assigned TRBD1 or TRBD2 (5 bases each). This CDR3 has 14 residues. Trimming stripped 3 bases from V and 5 bases from J, with 13 bases between. This CDR3 reads CASSFPGPMETQYF. DNA for the CDR3: TGTGCCAGCAGTTTCCCGGGACCCATGGAGACCCAGTACTTC.

This clonotype occurred a few times. This sequence may be a read error, since a much larger clone differs from it by one base. It is unclear where the CDR3 begins or ends on the DNA, so no DNA is shown, and the CDR3 is as TCRdb lists it. CDR3 protein: CASSNQTSMYLCASSFGNNGELFF. The rearrangement uses TRBV12-3 or TRBV12-4 and TRBJ2-2. Both ends counted, the CDR3 spans 24 residues.

This clonotype was seen many times. This chain uses TRBV28 with TRBJ1-2; TRBD1 might be the D (5 bases). The V end lost 1 base, the J end lost 8 bases, and 17 bases lay between the germline ends. Germline loops: CDR1 MDHEN, CDR2 SYDVKM. The CDR3 consists of 15 residues. In DNA form, the CDR3 reads TGTGCCAGCAGTTTATCTGCGGGGGGACTGGGCGGCTACACCTTC. Translating it yields CASSLSAGGLGGYTF.

This clonotype was observed many times. The chain employs TRBV11-2 and TRBJ2-1; tentatively, D is TRBD1 or TRBD2 (5 bases each). The CDR3 has 18 residues. The germline V gene encodes CDR1 SGHAT and CDR2 FQNNGV. Trimming left V 1 base short and J 5 bases short, with 21 bases between. The chain's CDR3 is CASSLGVDRPGGHNEQFF. CDR3 nucleotides: TGTGCCAGCAGCTTAGGGGTAGATCGGCCTGGGGGTCACAATGAGCAGTTCTTC.

The V call is TRBV6-1, the J call TRBJ1-2; D gene uncertain. Between the trimmed V and J ends, which lost 4 bases and 7 bases, there was a span of 7 bases. The CDR3 is made up of 11 amino acids. CDR1 and CDR2 (germline): MNHNS, SASEGT. CDR3 DNA sequence: TGTGCCAGCAGTGGAGGGCTTGGCTACACCTTC. Its protein is CASSGGLGYTF.

This clonotype was seen only a few times. V gene TRBV19 combines with J gene TRBJ1-2; tentative D call: TRBD1 (6 bases). Germline CDR1 and CDR2: LNHDA and SQIVND (reference sequence). The CDR3 loop spans 14 amino acids. The germline V and J ends were trimmed by 7 bases and 4 bases, with 16 bases remaining between them. The CDR3 here is CASTPGGHFYGYTF. CDR3 nucleotide sequence: TGTGCCAGTACCCCCGGGGGCCATTTCTATGGCTACACCTTC.

A few counts support this clonotype. J is TRBJ2-5 and V is TRBV4-1, with D perhaps matching TRBD1 (6 bases). The V and J ends lost 1 base and 5 bases respectively, with 11 bases between them. Looked up from germline, CDR1 is MGHRA and CDR2 is YSYEKL. The CDR3 loop spans 14 amino acids. CDR3 residues: CASSQGWGRETQYF. In nucleotides, the CDR3 is TGCGCCAGCAGCCAAGGGTGGGGGCGGGAGACCCAGTACTTC.

There are many counts of this clonotype. This sequence joins TRBV12-3 or TRBV12-4 and TRBJ2-1; 10 bases line up with TRBD2. The CDR3 is 17 residues long. V shed 5 bases, J shed 2 bases, and the junction held 9 bases outside the gene matches. CDR3 loop: CASSGGETSGPYNEQFF. DNA for the CDR3: TGTGCCAGCAGTGGGGGCGAGACTAGCGGGCCCTACAATGAGCAGTTCTTC.

This clonotype has a handful of counts. This chain uses TRBV12-3 or TRBV12-4 with TRBJ1-2, with D perhaps TRBD1 (6 bases). Trimming took off 5 bases at V and 4 bases at J, with 20 bases between the two ends. The CDR3 has 16 amino acids. The CDR3 spells CASSLSGATSPYGYTF. CDR3 nucleotide sequence: TGTGCCAGCAGTCTTTCGGGGGCCACATCCCCCTATGGCTACACCTTC.

This clonotype was seen more than once but under ten times. This rearrangement joins TRBV7-9 to TRBJ1-2; D gene unclear. Trimming shortened V by 7 bases and J by 0 bases, and 12 bases separated the two germline ends. The CDR3 spans 14 residues. Per germline, CDR1 SEHNR and CDR2 FQNEAQ (reference sequence). In nucleotides, the CDR3 is TGTGCCAGCAACTACACCGACACTAACTATGGCTACACCTTC. Translated, it gives CASNYTDTNYGYTF.

This clonotype was detected many times. J is TRBJ2-7 and V is TRBV11-2; D not resolved. The V end lost 0 bases, the J end lost 5 bases, and 5 bases lay between the germline ends. From germline, CDR1 is SGHAT and CDR2 FQNNGV. The CDR3 covers 12 residues. CDR3 residues: CASSLEVHEQYF. In DNA, the CDR3 is TGTGCCAGCAGCTTAGAGGTCCACGAGCAGTACTTC.

This clonotype was seen many times. The chain recombines TRBV20-1 with TRBJ1-4, with 9 bases that match TRBD1. The CDR3 consists of 13 residues. In germline, CDR1 is DFQATT, CDR2 SNEGSKA (reference sequence). V lost 4 bases, J lost 6 bases, and 3 bases stayed unmatched. CDR3 loop: CSAIRTGDEKLFF. CDR3 nucleotide sequence: TGCAGTGCTATCCGGACAGGGGATGAAAAACTGTTTTTT.

The CDR3 DNA reads as TGTGCCAGCACCCTCAGTGACAGAAATACCGGGGAGCTGTTTTTT. Its protein product is CASTLSDRNTGELFF. The V call is TRBV3-1, the J call TRBJ2-2, with a possible D match to TRBD1 (5 bases). The germline V gene has CDR1 LGHDT and CDR2 YNNKEL (reference sequence). The V end lost 7 bases, the J end lost 5 bases, and 17 bases lay between the germline ends. This CDR3 comprises 15 residues.

This clonotype was seen many times. The CDR3 sequence is CASSQAAYPYEQYF. The DNA of the CDR3 is TGTGCCAGCAGCCAAGCCGCTTATCCCTACGAGCAGTACTTC. The chain links TRBV3-1 to TRBJ2-7; D remains ambiguous. This CDR3 spans 14 amino acids. CDR1 is LGHDT and CDR2 is YNNKEL in the germline V gene (reference sequence). Trimming took 1 base from V and 2 from J, leaving 9 bases between them.

V gene TRBV5-1 combines with J gene TRBJ2-7, with a tentative D call TRBD2 (5 bases). Trimming took 0 bases from V and 3 from J, leaving 7 bases between them. In germline, CDR1 is SGHRS, CDR2 YFSETQ. The CDR3 totals 13 residues. This CDR3 is CASSLGTHYEQYF. CDR3 sequence (DNA): TGCGCCAGCAGCTTGGGGACTCACTACGAGCAGTACTTC.

This clonotype was seen only a few times. CDR3 region: CASSLEWGGNWGETQYF. CDR3 bases: TGTGCCAGCAGCTTAGAATGGGGGGGAAACTGGGGCGAGACCCAGTACTTC. The rearrangement uses TRBV11-2 and TRBJ2-5; 7 nucleotides match TRBD2. The CDR3 runs 17 residues. Germline V gene data show CDR1 as SGHAT and CDR2 as FQNNGV. The V gene end was trimmed by 0 bases and the J gene end by 5 bases; junction bases not matched to a gene: 12.